Below are 26 T cell receptor beta chains sequenced from a single sample in a study of blood T cell repertoires in COVID-19. Clones were sequenced by immunoSEQ multiplex PCR, and TCRdb holds only the in-frame ones, with some missing. The table includes 300,000 to 350,000 clones, roughly 89% detected once. The specimen sequenced was PBMCs or T cells enriched from blood (not recorded which). The receptor source for this set is a woman under 30 who had recovered from COVID-19.

The chain is built from TRBV29-1 and TRBJ1-1, with D possibly being TRBD1 (5 bases). V lost 8 bases to trimming and J lost 0 bases, with 13 bases between them. Per germline, CDR1 SQVTM and CDR2 ANQGSEA. The CDR3 spans 13 residues. The CDR3 DNA follows: TGCAGCTTTCTCAGGGATTTGAACACTGAAGCTTTCTTT. Translating it yields CSFLRDLNTEAFF. The entire variable domain, with the rest obtained from reference TRBV29-1 and TRBJ1-1, is as follows: SAVISQKPSRDICQRGTSLTIQCQVDSQVTMMFWYRQQPGQSLTLIATANQGSEATYESGFVIDKFPISRPNLTFSTLTVSNMSPEDSSIYLCSFLRDLNTEAFFGQGTRLTVV.

The chain uses TRBV9 and TRBJ1-2; possible D gene TRBD1, 6 bases. This CDR3 spans 15 amino acids. V lost 4 bases to trimming and J lost 0 bases, with 13 bases between them. CDR1 is SGDLS, CDR2 YYNGEE, per germline. DNA for the CDR3: TGTGCCAGCAGCCCGATGGACAGAGCTAACTATGGCTACACCTTC. Amino acids: CASSPMDRANYGYTF. Full variable domain (missing parts from reference TRBV9 and TRBJ1-2): DSGVTQTPKHLITATGQRVTLRCSPRSGDLSVYWYQQSLDQGLQFLIQYYNGEERAKGNILERFSAQQFPDLHSELNLSSLELGDSALYFCASSPMDRANYGYTFGSGTRLTVV.

V and J are TRBV6-4 and TRBJ2-1; TRBD2 aligns across 7 bases. The V and J ends lost 3 bases and 4 bases, in that order; junction bases with no gene match: 3. The CDR3 runs to 14 residues. In germline, CDR1 is MRHNA, CDR2 SNTAGT. The CDR3, as DNA: TGTGCCAGCAGTGAGCTAGCGGAATACAATGAGCAGTTCTTC. It yields the protein CASSELAEYNEQFF.

This rearrangement joins TRBV28 to TRBJ2-7; 8 bases align to TRBD2. The V gene end was trimmed by 8 bases and the J gene end by 7 bases; junction bases not matched to a gene: 13. The germline gives CDR1 MDHEN, CDR2 SYDVKM. The CDR3 covers 14 residues. CDR3 region: CASSTGLVVEEQYF. The CDR3 DNA follows: TGTGCCAGCTCAACGGGACTAGTAGTCGAGGAGCAGTACTTC. The full variable domain, rest sourced from reference TRBV28 and TRBJ2-7, is DVKVTQSSRYLVKRTGEKVFLECVQDMDHENMFWYRQDPGLGLRLIYFSYDVKMKEKGDIPEGYSVSREKKERFSLILESASTNQTSMYLCASSTGLVVEEQYFGPGTRLTVT.

The chain carries TRBV11-3 and TRBJ1-4; TRBD1 agrees at 8 bases. Looked up from germline, CDR1 is SGHNT and CDR2 is YENEEA. Trimming cost V 5 bases and J 5 bases; bases outside gene matches: 7. The CDR3 is 15 amino acids. The CDR3 sequence: CASSATGGLNEKLFF. The CDR3 DNA follows: TGTGCCAGCAGCGCAACAGGGGGATTAAATGAAAAACTGTTTTTT.

The chain's CDR3 is CASSQSTSNSYEQYF. The CDR3 DNA sequence: TGCGCCAGCAGCCAATCAACTAGCAACTCCTACGAGCAGTACTTC. The rearrangement joins TRBV4-3 to TRBJ2-7; D perhaps matches TRBD2 (6 bases). CDR1 and CDR2 (germline): LGHNA, YSLEER. Trimming shortened V by 2 bases and J by 0 bases, and 11 bases separated the two germline ends. The CDR3 length is 15 residues.

The CDR3: CASTPGRYTDTQYF. CDR3 nucleotides: TGTGCCAGCACCCCAGGGCGCTACACAGATACGCAGTATTTT. This sequence joins TRBV5-6 and TRBJ2-3; maybe TRBD1 (5 bases). This CDR3 has 14 amino acids. The ends were cut back, 6 bases at V and 2 bases at J, with 13 bases in the middle. Germline values: CDR1 SGHDT, CDR2 YYEEEE. Supplemented by reference TRBV5-6 and TRBJ2-3, the full variable domain reads DAGVTQSPTHLIKTRGQQVTLRCSPKSGHDTVSWYQQALGQGPQFIFQYYEEEERQRGNFPDRFSGHQFPNYSSELNVNALLLGDSALYLCASTPGRYTDTQYFGPGTRLTVL.

CDR3 protein: CASSYSATSGYTQYF. The CDR3 nucleotides are TGTGCCAGCAGTTACTCAGCAACTAGCGGGTATACGCAGTATTTT. This chain joins TRBV6-2 or TRBV6-3 and TRBJ2-3, with 9 bases lining up with TRBD2. After removal of 0 bases from V and 7 bases from J, the junction contained 5 bases not matched to a gene. CDR3 length: 15 residues. Germline lookup yields CDR1 MNHEY and CDR2 SVGEGT.

This clone was counted a few times. The chain is built from TRBV6-7 and TRBJ2-1; maybe TRBD2 (7 bases). TRBV6-7 is given ORF status, its function remaining uncertain. The germline V and J ends were trimmed by 11 bases and 3 bases, with 14 bases remaining between them. The CDR3 contains 13 residues. CDR3 sequence (DNA): TGTGCCGGAACAGGGAGGGTCTACAATGAGCAGTTCTTC. Amino acids: CAGTGRVYNEQFF.

A word on this clone: A much larger clonotype is one base distant, so this may be a read error. This chain links TRBV4-3 with TRBJ2-7; 10 bases fit TRBD2. Trimming cost V 1 base and J 3 bases; bases outside gene matches: 3. CDR3 length equals 15 residues. Germline CDR1 LGHNA, CDR2 YSLEER. The CDR3 coding sequence is TGCGCCAGCAGCCAAGGGACTAGCGGTTTCTACGAGCAGTACTTC. Protein: CASSQGTSGFYEQYF.

V gene TRBV5-4 combines with J gene TRBJ1-1, with 8 bases that match TRBD1. Germline lookup yields CDR1 SGHNT and CDR2 YYREEE (reference sequence). J gave up 10 bases and V 2 bases, and 10 bases lay outside the gene matches. The CDR3 extends over 14 amino acids. The CDR3 sequence: CASSLGTGDNRAFF. In DNA, the CDR3 is TGTGCCAGCAGCTTAGGGACAGGTGATAATCGAGCTTTCTTT.

This clone was recorded only once. V usage is TRBV13 and J usage is TRBJ2-2; perhaps TRBD1 as D (6 bases). Trimming shortened V by 1 base and J by 2 bases, and 17 bases separated the two germline ends. This CDR3 has 18 residues. CDR1 is PRHDT and CDR2 is FYEKMQ in the germline V gene (reference sequence). Written as DNA, the CDR3 is TGTGCCAGCAGCTTAGAATCAGGGGAGACCGAAAACACCGGGGAGCTGTTTTTT. Amino acids: CASSLESGETENTGELFF.

V usage is TRBV24-1 and J usage is TRBJ2-1; 8 bases line up with TRBD2. Germline V gene data show CDR1 as KGHDR and CDR2 as SFDVKD. There are 16 residues in the CDR3. Trimming cost V 4 bases and J 4 bases; bases outside gene matches: 8. Written as DNA, the CDR3 is TGTGCCACCAGTGAGGTTTCGGGACTAGGATACAATGAGCAGTTCTTC. It encodes CATSEVSGLGYNEQFF.

The rearrangement links TRBV7-8 to TRBJ1-4; TRBD1 matches at 8 bases. This CDR3 has 16 residues. Trimming at V came to 5 bases and at J to 6 bases, leaving 11 bases not matched to a gene. In germline, CDR1 is SGHVS, CDR2 FQNEAQ. The CDR3 coding sequence is TGTGCCAGCAGCCCGCCGACAGGGGCGCTGGATGAAAAACTGTTTTTT. Residues: CASSPPTGALDEKLFF. The full variable domain, with the rest looked up from reference TRBV7-8 and TRBJ1-4, is GAGVSQSPRYKVAKRGQDVALRCDPISGHVSLFWYQQALGQGPEFLTYFQNEAQLDKSGLPSDRFFAERPEGSVSTLKIQRTQQEDSAVYLCASSPPTGALDEKLFFGSGTQLSVL.

The J gene is TRBJ1-2, the V gene TRBV2, with D perhaps matching TRBD1 (5 bases). The germline gives CDR1 SNHLY, CDR2 FYNNEI. The V end was cut by 6 bases, the J end by 3 bases, with 14 bases between. This CDR3 has 14 residues. The CDR3: CASRGGRVDYGYTF. CDR3 sequence (DNA): TGTGCCAGCAGGGGGGGACGCGTTGACTATGGCTACACCTTC.

The chain joins TRBV4-3 to TRBJ2-1, with 10 nucleotides matching TRBD2. The CDR3 spans 17 residues. The germline V gene encodes CDR1 LGHNA and CDR2 YSLEER. Trimming took 1 base from V and 1 from J; bases not matched to a gene: 4. For the CDR3, the DNA is TGCGCCAGCAGCCAAGGGCTAGCGGGAGATTCCTACAATGAGCAGTTCTTC. Its translation is CASSQGLAGDSYNEQFF.

The J gene is TRBJ1-5, the V gene TRBV6-5; D not resolved. CDR3 length: 16 residues. The V end lost 0 bases, the J end lost 2 bases, and 11 bases lay between the germline ends. Germline V gene sequence: CDR1 MNHEY, CDR2 SVGAGI. The CDR3 bases are TGTGCCAGCAGTTACTCGACCCCACGGGGCAATCAGCCCCAGCATTTT. Translation gives CASSYSTPRGNQPQHF.

This clone has more than one count but fewer than ten. The V and J genes are TRBV6-5 and TRBJ1-6; weak D call: TRBD1 (5 bases). V shed 6 bases and J shed 7 bases, with 13 bases lying between them. Germline CDR1 MNHEY, CDR2 SVGAGI. The CDR3 totals 14 residues. The CDR3 bases are TGTGCCAGCAGGGCCGGGGGTTCAAATTCACCCCTCCACTTT. Protein: CASRAGGSNSPLHF.

This clone was found a few times. The same CDR3 can be traced to other DNA sequences in this sample. V and J are TRBV28 and TRBJ1-2; a possible D gene is TRBD1 (5 bases). The germline V gene encodes CDR1 MDHEN and CDR2 SYDVKM. The CDR3 runs to 14 residues. The ends were cut back, 2 bases at V and 4 bases at J, with 11 bases in the middle. The CDR3 here is CASSLVQGGYGYTF. As DNA, the CDR3 is TGTGCCAGCAGTTTAGTTCAGGGAGGCTATGGCTACACCTTC.

The chain recombines TRBV28 with TRBJ1-6, with 8 nucleotides matching TRBD1. This CDR3 has 15 amino acids. Germline CDR1 and CDR2: MDHEN and SYDVKM. V lost 0 bases to trimming and J lost 9 bases; unmatched junction nucleotides: 4. The CDR3 DNA is TGTGCCAGCAGTTTATGGGCGACAGGGGTTTCACCCCTCCACTTT. It is translated as CASSLWATGVSPLHF.

CDR3 residues: CASSRLGGGLEQYF. As DNA, the CDR3 is TGCGCCAGCAGCAGGCTCGGCGGGGGTCTCGAGCAGTACTTC. The genes are TRBV5-1 and TRBJ2-7, with 7 positions matching TRBD2. Germline CDR1 and CDR2: SGHRS and YFSETQ. CDR3 length: 14 residues. Trimming at V came to 4 bases and at J to 6 bases, leaving 10 bases not matched to a gene.

The V gene is TRBV10-3, the J gene TRBJ2-3, with 8 bases that match TRBD1. The CDR3 has 16 amino acids. From germline, CDR1 is ENHRY and CDR2 SYGVKD. Unmatched junction bases numbered 13, after V lost 4 bases and J lost 7 bases. Here the CDR3 DNA reads TGTGCCATCAGTGTCTCCCAGGGACAGGCCAGATATACGCAGTATTTT. This encodes CAISVSQGQARYTQYF.

To note about this clone: Other DNA sequences in this specimen translate into the identical CDR3. The chain couples TRBV7-9 to TRBJ1-4, with 9 bases identical to TRBD1. Per the germline V gene, CDR1 is SEHNR and CDR2 is FQNEAQ (reference sequence). The CDR3 length is 14 residues. The V and J ends lost 5 bases and 5 bases, in that order; junction bases with no gene match: 3. CDR3 in amino acids: CASSPTGGNEKLFF. In DNA, the CDR3 is TGTGCCAGCAGCCCGACAGGGGGGAATGAAAAACTGTTTTTT.

This chain joins TRBV28 and TRBJ1-1, with TRBD1 matching over 9 bases. Losses at the gene ends were 6 bases for V and 2 bases for J; bases not matched to a gene: 7. The CDR3 length is 15 residues. Germline values: CDR1 MDHEN, CDR2 SYDVKM. CDR3 sequence reads: CASRPRTGVNTEAFF. CDR3 nucleotides: TGTGCCAGCAGGCCTAGGACAGGGGTAAACACTGAAGCTTTCTTT. Using reference TRBV28 and TRBJ1-1 for the parts outside the CDR3, the full variable domain is DVKVTQSSRYLVKRTGEKVFLECVQDMDHENMFWYRQDPGLGLRLIYFSYDVKMKEKGDIPEGYSVSREKKERFSLILESASTNQTSMYLCASRPRTGVNTEAFFGQGTRLTVV.

The V call is TRBV11-3, the J call TRBJ1-3, with 8 bases lining up with TRBD1. CDR3 size: 16 residues. J lost 0 bases, V lost 5 bases, and 6 bases had no gene match. Per germline, CDR1 SGHNT and CDR2 YENEEA. The DNA of the CDR3 is TGTGCCAGCAGCCCCGGACAGGGCTTCTCTGGAAACACCATATATTTT. Translation gives CASSPGQGFSGNTIYF.

The chain has TRBV5-8 and TRBJ1-2, with D tentatively TRBD1 (6 bases). The CDR3 has 14 residues. Germline V CDR1 and CDR2: SGHTS, YDEGEE. V was trimmed by 0 bases and J by 3 bases, leaving 9 bases between them. The CDR3 region has the DNA TGTGCCAGCAGCTTGGTGACAGGAGACTATGGCTACACCTTC. It codes for CASSLVTGDYGYTF.